This T cell receptor beta chain was captured by sequencing in a study of cytomegalovirus exposure and HLA in healthy donors (dated by TCRdb to 2015 to 2018). In the study overall: In an earlier analysis of 587 of the donors, 250 to 350 Gb of sequence data and 100 million or so unique TCR beta sequences from roughly 190 million T cells were reported. Roughly 300 gigabases of sequencing data and approximately 85 million unique TCR sequences were included in an early release covering about 600 HLA-typed donors. Of the roughly 400 genotyped donors, over 65% fell in the genetic ancestry cluster associated with self-reported Caucasian donors. The study aimed to test whether cataloging public T cell receptors could reveal signatures of past pathogen exposure. Using immunosequencing, the study profiled T cell repertoires from 666 subjects and related those repertoires to cytomegalovirus serostatus. A separate validation cohort of roughly 130 different subjects was used in addition to the approximately 700-subject first cohort. To predict cytomegalovirus infection status, the study brought together high-throughput TCR immunosequencing, statistical association of individual TCRs with disease status, and machine learning. To study patterns of TCR occurrence, a later analysis re-analyzed previously published TCR beta repertoires from 666 donors and added high-resolution HLA genotyping. Rather than drawing on any new phenotypic data, the later analysis identified candidate immune exposures from TCR beta sequences and the way those sequences occurred across donors. An earlier analysis of about 620 of the donors applied high-throughput TCR beta sequencing to assess whether each TCR beta V gene segment acted as functional or pseudogenic. Donor age, sex, ethnicity and CMV serostatus were collected together with the repertoire data. Genome-wide SNP genotypes for about 65% of the roughly 700 donors were used in a later genetic analysis, which treated that subset as a discovery cohort. Every discovery cohort repertoire had been produced on one sequencing platform. HLA typing covered class I and class II loci at four-digit resolution. The number of typed donors differed by locus: about 620-630 for A, B, C, DRB1 and DQB1; 500 to 550 for DQA1; roughly 600 for DPA1; and about 450 for DPB1. Because of strong linkage in the cohort, 4 to 6 DR-DQ haplotypes were treated as single units for association and clustering. Among about 400 genotyped donors of the cohort, an average of around 240,000 unique TCR beta nucleotide sequences was sequenced per donor, of which approximately 19% were non-productive. What the authors observed across the whole study: In this cohort, only TCR beta chains were sequenced, and detectable features were limited by the absence of alpha or paired-chain data. A total of 164 TCR beta chains were listed by the study as associated with cytomegalovirus. A group of highly shared sequence variants was considered likely to be a technical artifact of the sequencing pipeline. The only immune exposure information available for the cohort was CMV serostatus. Because the 87-base-pair reads could not distinguish some IMGT-functional V segments, including TRBV6-2 and TRBV6-3, those segments were excluded. Several of the top co-occurrence clusters appeared to be linked to parvovirus B19, influenza, CMV and Epstein-Barr virus, according to a later analysis. HLA typing was unavailable for some donors at each locus, so association tests used only the typed subset. The classifier was reported to diagnose cytomegalovirus status with high specificity and sensitivity in both the original and validation cohorts. Across donors, most TCR sequences were observed very rarely, whereas some public TCRs were present in many individuals. In a later analysis, TCR association rates were found to vary across HLA loci, with the most associated TCRs seen for DRB1 alleles and the fewest for HLA-C alleles. At a false discovery rate of 0.05, a later analysis linked 15,000 to 20,000 TCR beta sequences to specific HLA alleles. It was suggested by the authors that the approach could potentially be generalized to other disease states and immunological phenotypes. Because counts were too low, seventeen rarely observed V segments, including chromosome 9 orphons, were excluded from the earlier analysis of several hundred of the donors. The presence/absence analyses assumed that sequencing depth was roughly uniform across donors, and that assumption may not be true. Compared with equally common non-associated chains, HLA-associated TCR beta chains in a later analysis were more clonally expanded and had lower generation probabilities. Correlated functional status among segregating V segments might reflect linkage disequilibrium, but an unknown experimental factor could not be ruled out. When HLA alleles, especially DR and DQ, strongly co-occurred, attributing TCR associations to individual alleles was difficult. In an earlier analysis of about 540 of the donors, most TCR beta V segments were observed in productive rearrangements about 90% or about 30% of the time, broadly matching IMGT annotations. A later genetic analysis reported fewer N-insertions in productive TCRs among donors in an Asian-associated ancestry cluster than the roughly 620-donor mean. An association between a missense DCLRE1C variant and V-gene and J-gene trimming of TCR beta chains was found in a later genetic analysis and replicated in an independent cohort. In a later analysis, most CMV-associated TCR beta chains were found to appear HLA-restricted, with HLA associations seemingly driven largely by CMV exposure. A further reported finding was that TCR beta sequences accurately predicted the HLA-A and HLA-B alleles for most subjects in the first cohort. In vitro tests confirmed that a few of the cytomegalovirus-associated TCR beta chains recognize cytomegalovirus antigens.

Library preparation employed the immunoSEQ multiplex PCR assay. The multiplex PCR relied on a mix of 60 forward primers for TCR Vbeta segments and 13 reverse primers for TCR Jbeta segments. The CDR3 region of rearranged TCR beta genes was amplified from genomic DNA with a multiplex PCR assay. On the Illumina HiSeq System, the amplified TCR beta libraries were sequenced as 87-base-pair reads. Concerning the study's data processing: A later analysis tallied 70 million to 100 million unique TCR beta chains across the roughly 610 repertoires, and about 12 million of those chains were shared by two or more donors. Raw reads were error-corrected and collapsed into unique sequences with a nearest-neighbor algorithm that merged closely related sequences to remove PCR and sequencing errors. CDR3 sequences were aligned to IMGT reference sequences to assign V, D and J gene segments. Each retained sequence needed at least a six-nucleotide match to both a V gene segment and a J gene segment. A rearrangement was called productive if the CDR3 had no stop codons and remained in frame with V and J, and every other rearrangement was called non-productive. Following IMGT convention, CDR3 was defined as the stretch from the second conserved V-encoded cysteine up to the conserved J-encoded phenylalanine. Sequences without an unambiguous match to a single V gene segment were excluded from the earlier analysis of several hundred of the donors. An earlier analysis of approximately 590 of the donors called V segments functional above 56.7% productive rearrangements and segregating when the between-donor standard deviation exceeded 5%. To diagnose cytomegalovirus status from the catalog of TCR beta chain sequences, a statistical classification framework was built. A later analysis assigned V and J genes by comparing TCR nucleotide sequences with IMGT/GENE-DB human TR gene sequences. A later analysis assigned CDR3 sequences and most-parsimonious VDJ recombination scenarios with the TCRdist pipeline. In a later analysis, each TCR beta chain was defined by its CDR3 amino acid sequence together with its V-gene family, and reads without a unique V-gene family were excluded. To address suspected cross-contamination and a sequencing artifact, a later analysis removed some 620 highly shared, low-generation-probability nucleotide sequences. In a later analysis, a clonal expansion index for each public chain was calculated from normalized within-repertoire ranks of inferred template counts. A later analysis computed generation probabilities with a VDJ recombination model fitted to out-of-frame rearrangements, and checked the results against IGoR. In a later analysis, TCR-TCR, TCR-HLA and TCR-CMV co-occurrence was scored with hypergeometric tests, and a repertoire-size bias correction was applied to TCR pairs. In a later analysis, false discovery rates were estimated by permuting HLA or CMV assignments 20 times. In a later analysis, co-occurring TCRs were grouped with DBSCAN, and TCRdist sequence similarity was added when clustering was performed within HLA-allele-positive subsets. Repertoires with fewer than 30,000 or more than 120,000 public chains were left out of co-occurrence clustering, as were five repertoires with anomalous nucleotide sharing. The source is immuneACCESS, and TCRdb retained only in-frame sequences with V and J called. Part of the clones is not carried over; for the studies checked, unresolved V genes explain less than half of this, and the remainder is unexplained. V, J and clone size derive from that table, while D and trimming were established from the DNA sequence. The table for this sample lists about 100,000 clones; around 74% of them were counted only once. The ten top clones hold over 12% of the sample.

Details on this clone: Its antigen remains unidentified. Per-base quality was not reported, and no clone a single base away is much larger than it.

In total, 630 or so healthy bone marrow donors made up the cohort. Cohort members were all nominally healthy when sampled, although unrecorded immune exposures were likely present. The donor tested CMV seropositive and was one of the 289 seropositive cohort members. A peripheral blood sample was collected from each donor, and TCR beta sequencing was performed on peripheral blood mononuclear cells. The Qiagen DNeasy Blood Extraction Kit was used to extract genomic DNA from the blood cell samples. Cut back by 2 bases and 0 bases, the V and J ends lie 8 bases apart. CDR1 and CDR2 are drawn from the germline V gene: SGHTS, YDEGEE. The CDR3 sequence holds 14 residues, the cysteine and phenylalanine included. Left in the record is the CDR3 DNA by itself, 42 bases read in frame from the first base.

Sequences were obtained from PBMCs. The clonotype was recovered from a male donor in good health and CMV-seropositive. The rearrangement combines TRBV5-8 with TRBJ1-2, and the D gene may be TRBD1, 5 bases matching. This receptor has the CDR3 CASSFGGTNYGYTF. The DNA sequence is as follows: TGTGCCAGCAGCTTCGGGGGGACTAACTATGGCTACACCTTC.